One and the same sample provided the 6 T cell receptor beta chains below, sequenced in a study of cytomegalovirus exposure and HLA in healthy donors. Use of 60 Vbeta and 13 Jbeta primers characterized the PCR. Clones were read by immunoSEQ multiplex PCR, and TCRdb kept only the in-frame ones, dropping some. Its listing shows tens of thousands of clones. Sequenced material: PBMCs. The receptors derive from a woman in her thirties or forties in good health and CMV-seropositive.

The chain employs TRBV28 and TRBJ1-5; 7 bases agree with TRBD1. Germline V gene sequence: CDR1 MDHEN, CDR2 SYDVKM. J lost 2 bases, V lost 6 bases, and 4 bases had no gene match. CDR3 length equals 14 residues. The CDR3 nucleotides read TGTGCCAGCAGACGTACAGGGGGCAATCAGCCCCAGCATTTT. Translating gives CASRRTGGNQPQHF.

This chain joins TRBV2 and TRBJ2-1; tentative D call: TRBD1 (5 bases). The length of the CDR3 is 14 residues. The V gene's germline CDR1 is SNHLY and CDR2 FYNNEI. With 4 bases removed from V and 0 bases from J, the gap between germline ends came to 7 bases. The chain's CDR3 is CASSVDSSYNEQFF. DNA of the CDR3: TGTGCCAGCAGTGTAGACAGCTCCTACAATGAGCAGTTCTTC. The full variable domain, in which reference TRBV2 and TRBJ2-1 provide the parts outside the CDR3, is EPEVTQTPSHQVTQMGQEVILRCVPISNHLYFYWYRQILGQKVEFLVSFYNNEISEKSEIFDDQFSVERPDGSNFTLKIRSTKLEDSAMYFCASSVDSSYNEQFFGPGTRLTVL.

The chain couples TRBV15 to TRBJ2-5; 8 nucleotides line up with TRBD2. Looked up from germline, CDR1 is LNHNV and CDR2 is YYDKDF (reference sequence). The CDR3 totals 14 residues. With 4 bases clipped from V and 5 bases from J, the junction kept 6 bases outside the gene matches. Written as DNA, the CDR3 is TGTGCCACCAGCATACGGGGGGGAGGGGAGACCCAGTACTTC. Protein sequence: CATSIRGGGETQYF.

The J gene is TRBJ2-1, the V gene TRBV19; a weak D match, TRBD2 (5 bases). Germline values: CDR1 LNHDA, CDR2 SQIVND (reference sequence). The V end lost 1 base, the J end lost 8 bases, and 6 bases lay between the germline ends. CDR3 length: 12 residues. DNA for the CDR3: TGTGCCAGTAGTATAGGAGGGCATGAGCAGTTCTTC. Translating gives CASSIGGHEQFF.

As regards this clone: This same CDR3 is encoded by further DNA sequences in the sample. The chain couples TRBV5-1 to TRBJ2-2; D is ambiguous. Deletions cut 0 bases from V and 2 bases from J, with 8 bases between. The CDR3 loop spans 15 amino acids. Germline loops: CDR1 SGHRS, CDR2 YFSETQ. The CDR3 bases are TGCGCCAGCAGCTTGGCGCAGACTAACACCGGGGAGCTGTTTTTT. This encodes CASSLAQTNTGELFF.

The chain is built from TRBV7-9 and TRBJ2-5, with a tentative D call TRBD2 (6 bases). Germline V gene data show CDR1 as SEHNR and CDR2 as FQNEAQ (reference sequence). V was clipped by 6 bases and J by 5 bases, with 10 bases between them. This CDR3 has 12 residues. CDR3 in amino acids: CASRGLPETQYF. The CDR3 nucleotides are TGTGCCAGCAGGGGACTCCCCGAGACCCAGTACTTC.